This T cell receptor beta chain was profiled in a study of regulatory T cells in long-lasting Graves disease. General study points: Relative to new patients (966), persistent patients exhibited greater sharing of public clonotypes (around 3,000).

CDR3 regions were amplified by Arm-PCR using iRepertoire HTBI primers to build TCR beta libraries. TCRdb itself ran the multiplex PCR reads through MiXCR, one entry per CDR3 protein. The sample gives about 350,000 distinct CDR3 sequences, around 15% of which show up once; roughly a fifth is in the top ten. This clonotype was seen a handful of times. Its antigen is undetermined. Germline V gene lookup returns CDR1 DFQATT and CDR2 SNEGSKA (reference sequence). After removal of 3 bases from V and 6 bases from J, the junction contained 5 bases not matched to a gene. The CDR3 is 13 amino acids. Noted time point: newly diagnosed GD, antithyroid drugs for less than 3 months. TCR sequences were obtained from RNA taken from PBMCs. These sequences were also reported in another study, on T cells in Graves' hyperthyroidism and ophthalmopathy. That work contributes: Hyperthyroidism had been newly diagnosed in patients aged 18 to 65, and its duration was under 2 months. RT-PCR in the first round (using the HTBI primer set) targeted the TCR CDR3.

V is TRBV20-1 and J is TRBJ1-3, with 7 nucleotides matching TRBD1. Sequenced here: peripheral blood mononuclear cells (PBMCs), sampled at new diagnosis, from a patient treated with antithyroid drugs. The sequence was obtained from a woman aged 18-29 years with Graves disease. The CDR3 loop reads CSASNRGENTIYF. The DNA for the CDR3 is TGCAGTGCTAGTAACAGGGGTGAAAACACCATATATTTT.